These 9 T cell receptor beta chains were sequenced from one sample in a study of T cell responses to AZD1222 COVID-19 vaccine. Using immunoSEQ multiplex PCR, the repertoire was profiled, and TCRdb retains in-frame clones only, with some absent. The sample yields some 130,000 clones, around nine tenths seen once. Sequencing used peripheral blood, obtained on day 0 of AZD1222 vaccination. The source of these receptors is an adult in good health.

V gene TRBV7-6 combines with J gene TRBJ2-1; 10 nucleotides agree with TRBD2. CDR1 SGHVS and CDR2 FNYEAQ come from the germline V gene. The CDR3 extends over 17 amino acids. V was clipped by 2 bases and J by 3 bases; unmatched bases: 7. The CDR3 sequence is CASSLFSSGSFYNEQFF. The DNA for the CDR3 is TGTGCCAGCAGCTTATTCTCTAGCGGGAGCTTCTACAATGAGCAGTTCTTC.

The chain combines TRBV28 with TRBJ2-5; 15 positions match TRBD2. The germline V gene encodes CDR1 MDHEN and CDR2 SYDVKM. The V segment lost 4 bases and the J segment 3 bases; nucleotides outside the gene matches: 6. The length of the CDR3 is 17 residues. The CDR3 loop is CASSSGTSGRTEETQYF. DNA of the CDR3: TGTGCCAGCAGTTCTGGGACTAGCGGGAGGACCGAAGAGACCCAGTACTTC. Based on the CDR3 plus reference TRBV28 and TRBJ2-5, the full variable domain is DVKVTQSSRYLVKRTGEKVFLECVQDMDHENMFWYRQDPGLGLRLIYFSYDVKMKEKGDIPEGYSVSREKKERFSLILESASTNQTSMYLCASSSGTSGRTEETQYFGPGTRLLVL.

The chain is built from TRBV27 and TRBJ2-5; a weak D match, TRBD1 (7 bases). The length of the CDR3 is 15 residues. V lost 4 bases and J 4 bases, leaving 16 bases between the germline ends. Germline V gene data show CDR1 as MNHEY and CDR2 as SMNVEV (reference sequence). CDR3 DNA: TGTGCCAGCAGTTCCCCGCAGGGGGGAGGAGAGACCCAGTACTTC. This translates into CASSSPQGGGETQYF.

This clone showed up just a few times. This sequence joins TRBV5-5 and TRBJ1-5; 10 bases align to TRBD1. This CDR3 region has 13 residues. The germline CDR1 and CDR2 sequences are SGHKS and YYEKEE (reference sequence). The V and J ends lost 5 bases and 9 bases, in that order; junction bases with no gene match: 5. Written as DNA, the CDR3 is TGTGCCAGCAGTCCGGGACAGGGGAGGCCCCAGCATTTT. Its translation is CASSPGQGRPQHF.

The count of this clone is one. The chain joins TRBV5-1 to TRBJ2-3; the match to TRBD2 covers 12 bases. CDR1 SGHRS and CDR2 YFSETQ come from the germline V gene. This CDR3 spans 18 amino acids. Trimming cost V 1 base and J 2 bases; bases outside gene matches: 8. The CDR3, as DNA: TGCGCCAGCAGCTTGAAGTCGGGACTAGCGGGTTTCACAGATACGCAGTATTTT. This gives the protein CASSLKSGLAGFTDTQYF.

The chain is built from TRBV7-2 and TRBJ2-7; D may be TRBD2 (5 bases). CDR3 size: 14 residues. The V end was cut by 1 base, the J end by 3 bases, with 10 bases between. Germline V CDR1 and CDR2: SGHTA, FQGNSA. The CDR3 reads CASSLESGVYEQYF. The CDR3 bases are TGTGCCAGCAGCTTAGAATCCGGGGTCTACGAGCAGTACTTC.

The genes are TRBV15 and TRBJ1-2; D remains unclear. This CDR3 is 15 amino acids long. Germline V lookup: CDR1 LNHNV, CDR2 YYDKDF (reference sequence). The V end was cut by 1 base, the J end by 8 bases, with 17 bases between. This chain's CDR3 is CATSRGTAIYEGYTF. The CDR3 DNA reads as TGTGCCACCAGCAGAGGGACGGCCATTTATGAGGGCTACACCTTC.

The CDR3 spells CASSYSPGREFF. The CDR3 DNA reads TGTGCCAGCAGTTACTCGCCGGGACGGGAGTTCTTC. This chain connects TRBV6-5 to TRBJ2-1, with D possibly called TRBD1 or TRBD2 (5 bases each). Germline V gene data show CDR1 as MNHEY and CDR2 as SVGAGI. This CDR3 has 12 amino acids. The V gene lost 0 bases and the J gene lost 14 bases, with 11 bases spanning the gap.

The V call is TRBV7-2, the J call TRBJ1-4; TRBD1 might be the D (6 bases). This CDR3 is 14 amino acids long. The V gene lost 1 base and the J gene lost 5 bases, with 8 bases spanning the gap. In germline, CDR1 is SGHTA, CDR2 FQGNSA. CDR3 sequence (DNA): TGTGCCAGCAGCTTAGTGACAGGCAATGAAAAACTGTTTTTT. This translates into CASSLVTGNEKLFF.